The clone carrying this TCR beta chain came up many times. Its antigen is unknown. Trimming shortened V by 2 bases and J by 0 bases, and 8 bases separated the two germline ends. CDR1 MDHEN and CDR2 SYDVKM come from the germline V gene. The CDR3 has 15 residues. Amplified TCR beta CDR3 regions derived from RNA transcripts. The TCR CDR3 first-round RT-PCR relied on the HTBI primer set. TCRdb re-called the multiplex PCR reads through MiXCR, storing one row per CDR3 protein. The table has nearly 600,000 distinct CDR3 sequences, approximately 15% seen once. The record originates from a study of T cells in Graves' hyperthyroidism and ophthalmopathy. About the research overall: Peripheral blood was obtained at initial diagnosis, preceding any treatment.

Findings of the study overall: Most clonotypes expanded in thyroid above 0.001 were likewise present in blood. Ophthalmopathy, which appeared later, was predicted by the model a median roughly 6.5 months before onset.

V usage is TRBV28 and J usage is TRBJ1-5; no firm D call. This receptor was taken from a woman aged 18-29 years with Graves' ophthalmopathy. The specimen was blood. The CDR3 loop reads CASSLGVDSNQPQHF. As DNA, the CDR3 is TGTGCCAGCAGTTTAGGGGTGGATAGCAATCAGCCCCAGCATTTT.